This TCR beta chain was obtained from a study of blood T cells in healthy people across ages. This CDR3 comprises 16 residues. Germline V gives CDR1 MNHEY, CDR2 SVGEGT. Trimming shortened V by 0 bases and J by 6 bases, and 16 bases separated the two germline ends. The second PCR ran roughly 6 to 11 cycles with a sample-barcoded 5' primer and J-beta primers. In TCRdb, the 5' RACE reads were re-called with MiXCR into one record per CDR3 protein. Of 750,000 to 850,000 distinct CDR3 sequences listed, more than 20% are singletons. Another study also made use of these data, one on T cells of mothers and their children. In that study: Each mother yielded more than 8.5 million TCR beta CDR3 reads. Each child yielded some 3 million reads.

This TCR derives from a boy aged 5-17 years in good health. The sample taken for sequencing was blood. The V and J genes are TRBV6-2 or TRBV6-3 and TRBJ2-3, with unresolved D. The CDR3 nucleotides read TGTGCCAGCAGTTACTCGAGTTCGTCCTCTGCGGATACGCAGTATTTT. It encodes CASSYSSSSSADTQYF.